Listed here are 5 T cell receptor beta chains from one sample, sequenced in a study of OX40 agonist ivuxolimab in advanced cancers. Libraries were prepared through the immunoSEQ multiplex PCR assay. TCRdb mirrors the immuneACCESS table, restricted to in-frame sequences. Some clones are absent from its copies; in checked studies, under half trace to an unresolved V gene, and the reason for the others is unknown. In all, the sample holds 73,000 or so clones, and under 90% of those were seen once. The top ten constitute approximately 2.6% of the sample. The sequences come from CD4+ or CD8+ T cells sorted from blood, collected in a trial of the OX40 agonist ivuxolimab. The receptors derive from an adult with an advanced solid tumor such as melanoma, head and neck, liver or kidney cancer.

The rearrangement links TRBV18 to TRBJ2-1; D is unresolved. The germline V gene encodes CDR1 KGHSH and CDR2 LQKENI. Trimming took off 3 bases at V and 0 bases at J, with 9 bases between the two ends. The CDR3 has 15 residues. The chain's CDR3 is CASSPEKSSYNEQFF. The CDR3 nucleotides read TGTGCCAGCTCACCTGAAAAGAGCTCCTACAATGAGCAGTTCTTC.

This chain connects TRBV11-2 to TRBJ1-4; 7 nucleotides match TRBD1. The CDR3 is 15 residues long. The germline CDR1 and CDR2 sequences are SGHAT and FQNNGV. V gave up 2 bases and J gave up 8 bases; unmatched junction bases: 8. The CDR3, as DNA: TGTGCCAGCAGCTTATACAGGGGTCGGGTCGAAAAACTGTTTTTT. Its protein is CASSLYRGRVEKLFF.

This clone was detected a few times. This chain connects TRBV6-1 to TRBJ1-6; tentatively, D is TRBD1 (5 bases). CDR1 is MNHNS, CDR2 SASEGT, per germline. This CDR3 contains 14 residues. Deletions cut 6 bases from V and 5 bases from J, with 11 bases between. CDR3 residues: CASRGALHNSPLHF. CDR3 sequence (DNA): TGTGCCAGCAGAGGGGCTTTACATAATTCACCCCTCCACTTT.

The J gene is TRBJ2-7, the V gene TRBV7-9, with D maybe TRBD1 (6 bases). Germline V gene lookup returns CDR1 SEHNR and CDR2 FQNEAQ (reference sequence). The CDR3 is made up of 15 amino acids. Trimming removed 5 bases at V and 7 bases at J, with 21 bases between. The CDR3 protein is CASSPRVGAVGEQYF. DNA for the CDR3: TGTGCCAGCAGCCCCCGGGTGGGGGCGGTGGGGGAGCAGTACTTC.

CDR3 residues: CASSVSGIKETQYF. CDR3 DNA: TGTGCCAGTAGTGTCTCCGGGATTAAAGAGACCCAGTACTTC. The chain combines TRBV19 with TRBJ2-5; D is possibly TRBD2 (5 bases). Germline V gene data show CDR1 as LNHDA and CDR2 as SQIVND (reference sequence). V lost 5 bases and J 3 bases, leaving 13 bases between the germline ends. The CDR3 contains 14 residues.